The T cell receptor beta chain under discussion was sequenced for a study of spatial heterogeneity in lung cancer. As for the study in general: Consistently, beta-chain sequences turned up in larger numbers than alpha-chain sequences did. The average count in raw reads for each unique TCR and UMI combination exceeded nine appearances.

As to this clonotype: The antigen is not known.

Points from the study as a whole: Mutation counts in tumors were tracked by counts of expanded intratumoral alpha and beta TCRs.

On each TCR cDNA molecule, a unique molecular identifier was present. TCRdb reanalysed the 5' RACE reads using MiXCR and keeps one entry per CDR3 protein. The data contain about 7,400 distinct CDR3 sequences, 14% of them seen just once; the ten biggest clones take up around 10%. Time point described: sample taken at primary tumor resection. The sequenced material consisted of unsorted whole RNA from tumor, nontumor lung or frozen PBMC. The germline V and J ends were trimmed by 3 bases and 1 base, with 6 bases remaining between them. CDR3 length: 13 residues. The TCR was taken from a female donor with early-stage non-small cell lung cancer. Here the sequenced sample was lung tumor tissue, taken at surgery. This chain links TRBV12-3 or TRBV12-4 with TRBJ1-1; D is ambiguous. The CDR3 sequence is CASSLDANTEAFF. The CDR3 region has the DNA TGTGCCAGCAGTTTGGATGCGAACACTGAAGCTTTCTTT.